The clone carrying this TCR beta chain was counted a single time. The CDR3 is made up of 13 amino acids. With 3 bases removed from V and 10 bases from J, the gap between germline ends came to 18 bases. Germline V gene sequence: CDR1 GTSNPN, CDR2 SVGIG (reference sequence). These data originate in a study of cytomegalovirus exposure and HLA in healthy donors. The study ran its PCR with 60 Vbeta and 13 Jbeta primers. Sequencing used immunoSEQ multiplex PCR; TCRdb keeps in-frame clones, though not all of them. The data contain about 160,000 clones, 80% to 85% of them seen just once; the ten biggest clones take up 0.95% to 1%.

This receptor was taken from a girl aged 2-10 years in good health and CMV-seropositive. The gene calls are TRBV30 and TRBJ2-5; weak D call: TRBD2 (6 bases). The sequencing input was PBMCs. This CDR3 is CAWSPGSLMGQYF. The CDR3 region has the DNA TGTGCCTGGAGCCCCGGGAGCCTGATGGGCCAGTACTTC.